This TCR beta chain emerged from a study of T cell responses to AZD1222 COVID-19 vaccine. Regarding this clone: The antigen remains undetermined.

Notes on the study in general: Most donors were white British and more were female, and clonal diversity was possibly underestimated. Every sample of the repertoires postdated the peak T cell response. Targets within unmutated variant regions were reportedly found for nearly half of spike-specific TCRs. When two AZD1222 doses had been given, Spike-specific TCR breadth and depth rose.

The V gene lost 10 bases and the J gene lost 2 bases, with 14 bases spanning the gap. The CDR3 is 13 amino acids. Germline-derived CDR1 and CDR2 are ENHRY and SYGVKD. Profiling relied on immunoSEQ multiplex PCR, and the TCRdb table lists in-frame clones only, not all of them. The sample shows tens of thousands of clones, around 90% of them seen only once. The clonotype originates from an adult in good health. This specimen was peripheral blood, taken on day 0 of MenACWY control vaccination. The J gene is TRBJ1-2, the V gene TRBV10-3; D is undetermined. The CDR3 coding sequence is TGTGCCACCCCGTCTGGGTCGAACTATGGCTACACCTTC. This translates into CATPSGSNYGYTF.